This entry describes one T cell receptor beta chain. Some clones are missing from TCRdb's copy, which holds only in-frame ones; the method was immunoSEQ multiplex PCR. The sample contains about 69,000 clones, 91% of which appear only once. The data were taken from a study of T cell changes during pregnancy in multiple sclerosis. This TCR came from a female donor in good health, enrolled as a control in a pregnancy study. This material consisted of CD4+ T cells from peripheral blood mononuclear cells, taken in the third trimester of pregnancy.

Here the CDR3 DNA reads TGTGCCAGCAGCTTAGCTGGCGGGGGCAGGACCGGGGAGCTGTTTTTT. It encodes CASSLAGGGRTGELFF. The chain joins TRBV7-8 to TRBJ2-2; TRBD2 is a possible D gene (7 bases). V was pared by 0 bases and J by 5 bases, with 13 bases between. CDR1 and CDR2 from the germline V gene are SGHVS and FQNEAQ. The CDR3 spans 16 residues.